This paragraph covers one T cell receptor (beta chain) sequence. This entry belongs to a study of T cell responses to AZD1222 COVID-19 vaccine. Clones were sequenced by immunoSEQ multiplex PCR, and TCRdb holds only the in-frame ones, with some missing. The sample includes over 150,000 clones, less than 90% of them seen just once. The CDR3 spans 13 residues. Germline CDR1 LNHDA, CDR2 SQIVND (reference sequence). V dropped 5 bases and J dropped 3 bases, with 11 bases sitting between them. The J gene is TRBJ2-7, the V gene TRBV19; D gene uncertain. The sample was peripheral blood, taken on day 0 of MenACWY control vaccination. This TCR was recovered from an adult in good health. CDR3 amino acids: CASSAAGFYEQYF. The CDR3 region has the DNA TGTGCCAGTAGTGCCGCAGGCTTCTACGAGCAGTACTTC.